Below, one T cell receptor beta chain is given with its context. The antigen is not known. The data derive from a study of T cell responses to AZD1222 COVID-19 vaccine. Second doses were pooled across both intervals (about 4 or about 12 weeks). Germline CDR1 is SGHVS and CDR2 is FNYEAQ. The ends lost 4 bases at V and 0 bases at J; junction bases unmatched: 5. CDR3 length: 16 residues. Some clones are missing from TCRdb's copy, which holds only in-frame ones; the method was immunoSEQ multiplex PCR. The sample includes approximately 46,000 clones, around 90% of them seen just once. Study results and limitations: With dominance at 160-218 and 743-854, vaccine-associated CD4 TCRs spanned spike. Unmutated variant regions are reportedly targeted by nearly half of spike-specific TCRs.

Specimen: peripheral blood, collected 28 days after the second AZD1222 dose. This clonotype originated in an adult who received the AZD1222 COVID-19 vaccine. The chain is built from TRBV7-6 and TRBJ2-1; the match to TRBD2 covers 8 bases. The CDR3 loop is CASSSLAGPSYNEQFF. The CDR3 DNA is TGTGCCAGCAGCTCATTAGCGGGACCCTCCTACAATGAGCAGTTCTTC.